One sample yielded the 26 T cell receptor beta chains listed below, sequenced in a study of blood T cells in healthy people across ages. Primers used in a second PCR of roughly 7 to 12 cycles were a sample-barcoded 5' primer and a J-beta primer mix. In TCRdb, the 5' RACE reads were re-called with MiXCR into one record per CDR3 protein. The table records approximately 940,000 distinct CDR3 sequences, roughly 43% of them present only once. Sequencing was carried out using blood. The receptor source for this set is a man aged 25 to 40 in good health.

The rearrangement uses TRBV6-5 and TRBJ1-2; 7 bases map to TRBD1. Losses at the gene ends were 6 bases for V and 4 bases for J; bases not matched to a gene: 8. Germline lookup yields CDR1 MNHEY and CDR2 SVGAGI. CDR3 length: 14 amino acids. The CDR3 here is CASRRDSNLYGYTF. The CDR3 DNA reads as TGTGCCAGCAGACGGGACAGCAACCTCTATGGCTACACCTTC.

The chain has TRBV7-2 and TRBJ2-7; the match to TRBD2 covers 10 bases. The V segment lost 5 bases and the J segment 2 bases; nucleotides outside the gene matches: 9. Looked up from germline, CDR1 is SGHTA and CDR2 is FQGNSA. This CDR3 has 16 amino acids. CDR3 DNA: TGTGCCAGCAGCCTCCTTAGCGGGGGGCTCCCCTACGAGCAGTACTTC. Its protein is CASSLLSGGLPYEQYF.

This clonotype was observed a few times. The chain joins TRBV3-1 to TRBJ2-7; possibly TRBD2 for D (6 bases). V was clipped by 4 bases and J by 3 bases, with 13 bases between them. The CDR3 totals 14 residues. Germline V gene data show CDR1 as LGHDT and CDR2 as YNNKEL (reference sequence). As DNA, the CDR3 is TGTGCCAGCAGCCCGGGACTCGGCTTCTACGAGCAGTACTTC. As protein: CASSPGLGFYEQYF.

The CDR3 protein is CASSLDNSGTDTQYF. DNA of the CDR3: TGTGCCAGCAGTTTAGATAATAGCGGCACAGATACGCAGTATTTT. The J gene is TRBJ2-3, the V gene TRBV12-3 or TRBV12-4; possibly TRBD2 for D (5 bases). Deletions cut 1 base from V and 1 base from J, with 9 bases between. This CDR3 contains 15 residues.

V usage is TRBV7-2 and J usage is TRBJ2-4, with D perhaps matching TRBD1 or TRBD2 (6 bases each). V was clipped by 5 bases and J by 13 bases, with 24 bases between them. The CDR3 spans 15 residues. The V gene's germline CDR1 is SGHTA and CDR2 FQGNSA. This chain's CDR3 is CASSLTPGAKGEQYF. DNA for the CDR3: TGTGCCAGCAGCCTTACACCGGGGGCCAAAGGGGAGCAGTACTTC.

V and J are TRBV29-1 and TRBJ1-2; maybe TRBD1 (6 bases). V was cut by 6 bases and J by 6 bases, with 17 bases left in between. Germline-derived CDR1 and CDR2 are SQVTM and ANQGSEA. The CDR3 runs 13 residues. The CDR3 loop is CSVVPGGAHGYTF. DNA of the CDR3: TGCAGCGTCGTCCCGGGGGGCGCACATGGCTACACCTTC.

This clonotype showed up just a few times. CDR3 sequence: CASSKRDLRVTPNSPLHF. The CDR3 bases are TGTGCCAGCAGCAAACGCGACTTACGGGTCACACCAAATTCACCCCTCCACTTT. J is TRBJ1-6 and V is TRBV21-1. TRBV21-1 represents a pseudogene. CDR3 length: 18 residues.

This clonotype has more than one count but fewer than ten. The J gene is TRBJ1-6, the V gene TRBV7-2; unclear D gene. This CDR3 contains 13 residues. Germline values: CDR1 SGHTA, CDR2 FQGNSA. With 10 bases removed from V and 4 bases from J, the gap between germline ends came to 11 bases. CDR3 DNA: TGTGCCAACTTGGGCGGTTATAATTCACCCCTCCACTTT. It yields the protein CANLGGYNSPLHF.

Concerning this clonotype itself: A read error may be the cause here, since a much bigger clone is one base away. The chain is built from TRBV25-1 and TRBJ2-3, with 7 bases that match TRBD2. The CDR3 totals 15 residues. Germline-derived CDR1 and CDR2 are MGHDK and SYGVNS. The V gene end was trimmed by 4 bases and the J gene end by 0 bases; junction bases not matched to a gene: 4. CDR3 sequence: CASSGWGGSTDTQYF. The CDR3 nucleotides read TGTGCCAGCAGTGGATGGGGGGGGAGCACAGATACGCAGTATTTT.

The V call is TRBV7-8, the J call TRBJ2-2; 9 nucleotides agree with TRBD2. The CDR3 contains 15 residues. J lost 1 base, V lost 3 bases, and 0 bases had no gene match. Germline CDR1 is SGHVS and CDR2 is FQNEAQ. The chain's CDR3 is CASSFSGGNTGELFF. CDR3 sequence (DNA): TGTGCCAGCAGCTTTAGCGGGGGGAACACCGGGGAGCTGTTTTTT.

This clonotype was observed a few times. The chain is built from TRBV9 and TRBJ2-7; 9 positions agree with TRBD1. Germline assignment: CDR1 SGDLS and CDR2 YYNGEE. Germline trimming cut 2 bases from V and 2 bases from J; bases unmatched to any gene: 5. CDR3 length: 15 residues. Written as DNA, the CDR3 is TGTGCCAGCAGCGTGGGGACAGGGACAACCTACGAGCAGTACTTC. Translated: CASSVGTGTTYEQYF.

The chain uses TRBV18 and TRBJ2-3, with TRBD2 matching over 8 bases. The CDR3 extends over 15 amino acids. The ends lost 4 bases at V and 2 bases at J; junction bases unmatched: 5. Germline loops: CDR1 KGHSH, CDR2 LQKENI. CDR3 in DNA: TGTGCCAGCTCACGTAGCGGGGCCTACACAGATACGCAGTATTTT. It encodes CASSRSGAYTDTQYF. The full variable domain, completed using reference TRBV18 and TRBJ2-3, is NAGVMQNPRHLVRRRGQEARLRCSPMKGHSHVYWYRQLPEEGLKFMVYLQKENIIDESGMPKERFSAEFPKEGPSILRIQQVVRGDSAAYFCASSRSGAYTDTQYFGPGTRLTVL.

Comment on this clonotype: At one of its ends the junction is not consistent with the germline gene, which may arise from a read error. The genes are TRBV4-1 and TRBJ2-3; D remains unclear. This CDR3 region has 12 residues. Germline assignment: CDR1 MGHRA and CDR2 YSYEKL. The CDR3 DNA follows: TGCGCCAGCATCCAAGACCGGAATACGCAGTATTTT. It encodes CASIQDRNTQYF.

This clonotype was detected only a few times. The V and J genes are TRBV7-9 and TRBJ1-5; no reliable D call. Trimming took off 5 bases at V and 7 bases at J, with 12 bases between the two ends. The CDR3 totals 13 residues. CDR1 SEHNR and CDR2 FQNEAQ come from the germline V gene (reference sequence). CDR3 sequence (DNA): TGTGCCAGCAGCGGGAAGGTGGGCCAGCCCCAGCATTTT. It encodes CASSGKVGQPQHF.

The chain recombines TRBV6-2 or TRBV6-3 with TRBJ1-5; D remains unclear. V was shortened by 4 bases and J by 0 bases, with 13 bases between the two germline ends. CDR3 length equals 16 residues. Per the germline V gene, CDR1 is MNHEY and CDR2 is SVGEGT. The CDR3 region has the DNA TGTGCCAGCAGTTCGCCGGGGAGTTATAGCAATCAGCCCCAGCATTTT. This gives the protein CASSSPGSYSNQPQHF.

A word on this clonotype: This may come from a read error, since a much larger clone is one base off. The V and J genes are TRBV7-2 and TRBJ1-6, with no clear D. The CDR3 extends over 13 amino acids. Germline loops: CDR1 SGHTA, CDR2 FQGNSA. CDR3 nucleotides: TGTGCCTGCAGCTTAGACATAAATTCACCCCTCCACTTT. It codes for CACSLDINSPLHF.

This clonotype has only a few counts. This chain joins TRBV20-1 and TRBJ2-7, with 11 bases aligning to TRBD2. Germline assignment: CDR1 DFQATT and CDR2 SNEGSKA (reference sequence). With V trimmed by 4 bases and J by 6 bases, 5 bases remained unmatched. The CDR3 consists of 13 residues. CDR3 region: CSAISGGAAEQYF. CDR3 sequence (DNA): TGCAGTGCTATTAGCGGGGGGGCAGCCGAGCAGTACTTC.

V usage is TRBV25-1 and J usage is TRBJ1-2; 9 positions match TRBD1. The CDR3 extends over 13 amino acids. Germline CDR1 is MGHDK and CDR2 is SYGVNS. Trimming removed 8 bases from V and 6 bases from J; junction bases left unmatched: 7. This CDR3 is CASVGGTGNGYTF. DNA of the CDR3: TGTGCCAGCGTGGGGGGGACAGGGAATGGCTACACCTTC.

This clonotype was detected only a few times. CDR3 in DNA: TGTGCCAGCAGTTTCGGGGGTTATAATTCACCCCTCCACTTT. Residues: CASSFGGYNSPLHF. The J gene is TRBJ1-6, the V gene TRBV27; a possible D gene is TRBD1 (5 bases). Germline V gives CDR1 MNHEY, CDR2 SMNVEV (reference sequence). Deletions cut 3 bases from V and 4 bases from J, with 7 bases between. The CDR3 is 14 residues long.

CDR3 nucleotides: TGTGCCACCAGCAGAGACTGGACCTACGAGCAGTACTTC. Protein: CATSRDWTYEQYF. This sequence joins TRBV15 and TRBJ2-7; D ambiguous. The CDR3 extends over 13 amino acids. Trimming left V 0 bases short and J 2 bases short, with 5 bases between. Germline CDR1 is LNHNV and CDR2 is YYDKDF (reference sequence).

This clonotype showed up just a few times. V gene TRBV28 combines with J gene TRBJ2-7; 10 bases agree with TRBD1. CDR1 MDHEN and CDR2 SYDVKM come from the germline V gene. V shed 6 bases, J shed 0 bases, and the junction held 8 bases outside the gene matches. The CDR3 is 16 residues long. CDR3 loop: CASSQIGQGGSYEQYF. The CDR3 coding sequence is TGTGCCAGCAGCCAAATTGGACAGGGGGGCTCCTACGAGCAGTACTTC.

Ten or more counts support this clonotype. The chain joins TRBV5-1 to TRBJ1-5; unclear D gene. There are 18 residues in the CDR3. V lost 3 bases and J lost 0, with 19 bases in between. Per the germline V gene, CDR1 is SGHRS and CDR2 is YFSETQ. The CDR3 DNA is TGCGCCAGCAGCTCTCACATTTCGTGGCTCCCTAGCAATCAGCCCCAGCATTTT. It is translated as CASSSHISWLPSNQPQHF.

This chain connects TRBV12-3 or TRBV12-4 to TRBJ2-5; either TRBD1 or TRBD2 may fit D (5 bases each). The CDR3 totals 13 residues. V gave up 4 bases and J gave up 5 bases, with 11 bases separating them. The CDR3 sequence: CASSSGASETQYF. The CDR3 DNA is TGTGCCAGCAGTTCCGGGGCCAGTGAGACCCAGTACTTC.

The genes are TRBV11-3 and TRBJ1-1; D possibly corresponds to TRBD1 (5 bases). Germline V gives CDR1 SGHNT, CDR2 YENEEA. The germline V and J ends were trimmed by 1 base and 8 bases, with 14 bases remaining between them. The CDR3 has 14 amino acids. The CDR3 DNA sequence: TGTGCCAGCAGCTTAGGGGACCTCGTAGACGAAGCTTTCTTT. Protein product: CASSLGDLVDEAFF.

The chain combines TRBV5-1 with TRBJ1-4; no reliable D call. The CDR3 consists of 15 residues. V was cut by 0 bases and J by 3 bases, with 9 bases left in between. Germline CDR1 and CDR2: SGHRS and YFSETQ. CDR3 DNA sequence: TGCGCCAGCAGCTTGGTGGGGTCGTCTAATGAAAAACTGTTTTTT. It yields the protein CASSLVGSSNEKLFF.

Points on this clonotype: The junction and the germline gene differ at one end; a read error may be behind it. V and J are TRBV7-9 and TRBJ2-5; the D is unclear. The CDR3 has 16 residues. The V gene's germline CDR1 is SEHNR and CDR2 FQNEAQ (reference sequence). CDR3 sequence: CASGLGFMADQGTQYF. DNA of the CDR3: TGTGCCAGCGGCTTAGGTTTTATGGCCGACCAAGGGACCCAGTACTTC.